The rows below give T cell receptor beta chains drawn from one sample of a study of blood T cell repertoires in COVID-19. Libraries were prepared by immunoSEQ multiplex PCR; TCRdb keeps only in-frame clonotypes and omits some of them. This table holds more than 65,000 clones, roughly 80% found once. The specimen sequenced was peripheral blood. Every receptor here comes from an elderly woman with acute or convalescent COVID-19. CDR3s include the opening cysteine and the closing phenylalanine or tryptophan.

>TRBJ2-3|TRBV5-1
CASSSPRQGSDTQYF
>TRBJ1-1|TRBV10-3
CAISERQDTNTEAFF
>TRBJ2-3|TRBV5-1
CASSWGQGGGFTGDTQYF
>TRBJ2-1|TRBV7-8
CASSLGRTGMDEQFF
>TRBJ1-1|TRBV7-8
CASSFRTGNTEAFF
>TRBJ1-6|TRBV14
CASSVTNSPLHF
>TRBJ2-6|TRBV5-1
CASSLSGGANVLTF
>TRBJ1-2|TRBV7-9
CASSSTGGKGYGYTF
>TRBJ2-6|TRBV19
CASSIAGILVSGANVLTF
>TRBJ2-3|TRBV3-1/TRBV3-2
CASSPGTSGGRGTQYF
>TRBJ2-2|TRBV11-3
CASSGPSGAVGELFF
>TRBJ2-7|TRBV27
CASSLLSSGGEQYF
>TRBJ2-7|TRBV9
CASSVDPGIWMSTYEQYF
>TRBJ1-4|TRBV2
CASRKQAATNEKLFF
>TRBJ2-7|TRBV2
CASSGVGFYEQYF
>TRBJ1-2|TRBV6-5
CASSYSSKNYGYTF
>TRBJ1-2|TRBV12-3/TRBV12-4
CASSLQGAGGYTF
>TRBJ1-3|TRBV19
CASSPRGVRSGNTIYF
>TRBJ1-2|TRBV18
CASSPPGRQGRSNYGYTF
>TRBJ1-3|TRBV21-1
CASSKPPRRPPDQDRGGNTIYF
>TRBJ2-7|TRBV3-1/TRBV3-2
CASSQEDRGGTYEQYF